Below, 14 T cell receptor beta chains from the same sample are listed, as sequenced in a study of blood T cell repertoires in COVID-19 (dated by TCRdb to 2018 to 2020). Receptors were amplified or captured by the immunoSEQ multiplex PCR assay. TCRdb holds this immuneACCESS table with in-frame rearrangements only. Some clones are missing; in checked studies, unresolved V genes explain under half, and the rest has no known cause. The sample yields fewer than 130,000 clones; about three quarters were counted once. Of the sample, 16% is held by the ten largest clones. Sequencing used peripheral blood. Source of these receptors: a woman older than 75 with active or convalescent COVID-19.

The chain uses TRBV2 and TRBJ2-3; TRBD1 is a possible D gene (5 bases). The CDR3 runs 13 residues. The V gene lost 0 bases and the J gene lost 11 bases, with 12 bases spanning the gap. Germline loops: CDR1 SNHLY, CDR2 FYNNEI. The CDR3 is CASSEAFRVLQYF. Here the CDR3 DNA reads TGTGCCAGCAGTGAAGCGTTCAGGGTCCTGCAGTATTTT.

The chain combines TRBV5-5 with TRBJ2-2; D is ambiguous. In germline, CDR1 is SGHKS, CDR2 YYEKEE (reference sequence). The V end lost 1 base, the J end lost 6 bases, and 7 bases lay between the germline ends. The CDR3 length is 13 residues. CDR3 coding DNA: TGTGCCAGCAGCTTGATAGTAGCCGGGGAGCTGTTTTTT. Encoded protein: CASSLIVAGELFF.

The V and J genes are TRBV10-2 and TRBJ2-1; TRBD1 aligns across 9 bases. The junction had 6 bases not matched to a gene; V was cut back by 5 bases and J by 7 bases. The germline V gene has CDR1 WSHSY and CDR2 SAAADI. CDR3 length equals 14 residues. The CDR3 sequence: CASSTLGTGNEQFF. The CDR3 DNA is TGCGCCAGCAGTACCCTCGGGACAGGGAATGAGCAGTTCTTC.

The rearrangement links TRBV25-1 to TRBJ1-2, with D maybe TRBD1 (5 bases). This CDR3 has 14 residues. V was pared by 7 bases and J by 4 bases, with 16 bases between. Germline CDR1 and CDR2: MGHDK and SYGVNS. Here the CDR3 reads CASTARGEGYGYTF. The DNA for the CDR3 is TGTGCCAGCACCGCCCGGGGGGAAGGCTATGGCTACACCTTC.

The sample holds one count of this clone. Other DNA sequences in this sample translate to the same CDR3. V and J are TRBV11-2 and TRBJ1-2; D might be TRBD1 (6 bases). Germline CDR1 is SGHAT and CDR2 is FQNNGV. V was cut by 5 bases and J by 5 bases, with 12 bases left in between. The CDR3 loop spans 13 amino acids. CDR3 coding DNA: TGTGCCAGCAGCAGTGGACAGTCATATGGCTACACCTTC. The encoded protein is CASSSGQSYGYTF.

The chain joins TRBV29-1 to TRBJ1-2; D call uncertain. V lost 7 bases and J 0 bases, leaving 12 bases between the germline ends. This CDR3 contains 13 residues. The germline gives CDR1 SQVTM, CDR2 ANQGSEA. The CDR3 nucleotides read TGCAGCGCCGCAAGCTCCTCTAACTATGGCTACACCTTC. It specifies CSAASSSNYGYTF.

A single count supports this clone. The V and J genes are TRBV27 and TRBJ2-3, with D possibly being TRBD2 (5 bases). The CDR3 has 14 amino acids. V was cut by 4 bases and J by 6 bases, with 14 bases left in between. The V gene's germline CDR1 is MNHEY and CDR2 SMNVEV (reference sequence). The CDR3 DNA follows: TGTGCCAGCAGTTCCGGACTTCCAAGGGATACGCAGTATTTT. Its translation: CASSSGLPRDTQYF.

As regards this clone: Other DNA sequences from this sample encode an identical CDR3 as well. The CDR3, as DNA: TGTGCCAGCAGCTTATCTAACACCGGGGAGCTGTTTTTT. As protein: CASSLSNTGELFF. This chain links TRBV7-3 with TRBJ2-2, with D hard to call. Germline V gene sequence: CDR1 SGHTA, CDR2 FQGTGA. There are 13 residues in the CDR3. Trimming stripped 2 bases from V and 2 bases from J, with 3 bases between.

This sequence joins TRBV5-6 and TRBJ1-2, with D perhaps TRBD1 (5 bases). Germline V gene lookup returns CDR1 SGHDT and CDR2 YYEEEE. This CDR3 has 14 residues. Trimming removed 7 bases from V and 4 bases from J, with 17 bases in between. The CDR3 DNA reads as TGTGCCAGCCAGTACTTACAGGCGACCTATGGCTACACCTTC. Translating it yields CASQYLQATYGYTF.

The V gene is TRBV7-2, the J gene TRBJ2-7, with a possible D match to TRBD1 (6 bases). This CDR3 region has 13 residues. Between the trimmed V and J ends, which lost 5 bases and 2 bases, there was a span of 10 bases. Per germline, CDR1 SGHTA and CDR2 FQGNSA. CDR3 region: CASSGTPTYEQYF. The DNA for the CDR3 is TGTGCCAGCAGCGGGACACCAACCTACGAGCAGTACTTC. Variable domain in full (rest from reference TRBV7-2 and TRBJ2-7): GAGVSQSPSNKVTEKGKDVELRCDPISGHTALYWYRQSLGQGLEFLIYFQGNSAPDKSGLPSDRFSAERTGGSVSTLTIQRTQQEDSAVYLCASSGTPTYEQYFGPGTRLTVT.

The rearrangement uses TRBV28 and TRBJ2-7; D possibly corresponds to TRBD1 (6 bases). The CDR3 spans 16 residues. Trimming took off 8 bases at V and 3 bases at J, with 23 bases between the two ends. The germline V gene encodes CDR1 MDHEN and CDR2 SYDVKM. The DNA of the CDR3 is TGTGCCAGCGTTAATAGGGCAGGGGTTGGAGGCTACGAGCAGTACTTC. Its protein is CASVNRAGVGGYEQYF.

V usage is TRBV5-4 and J usage is TRBJ2-7; no definite D call. In germline, CDR1 is SGHNT, CDR2 YYREEE (reference sequence). The length of the CDR3 is 15 residues. The V end was cut by 3 bases, the J end by 0 bases, with 13 bases between. CDR3 nucleotide sequence: TGTGCCAGCAGCTCCACTCCCCTAAGCTCCTACGAGCAGTACTTC. Translating it yields CASSSTPLSSYEQYF.

The CDR3 DNA reads TGTGCCAGCAGCTATCCCGGGACAGGTGCGGACACTGAAGCTTTCTTT. It yields the protein CASSYPGTGADTEAFF. The chain is built from TRBV7-9 and TRBJ1-1, with TRBD1 matching over 8 bases. V was pared by 4 bases and J by 3 bases, with 10 bases of the junction left unmatched. The V gene's germline CDR1 is SEHNR and CDR2 FQNEAQ (reference sequence). CDR3 size: 16 residues. Full variable domain (remainder filled in from reference TRBV7-9 and TRBJ1-1): DTGVSQNPRHKITKRGQNVTFRCDPISEHNRLYWYRQTLGQGPEFLTYFQNEAQLEKSRLLSDRFSAERPKGSFSTLEIQRTEQGDSAMYLCASSYPGTGADTEAFFGQGTRLTVV.

This clone was counted only a few times. V and J are TRBV19 and TRBJ2-1, with D possibly being TRBD2 (6 bases). V was trimmed by 5 bases and J by 6 bases, leaving 14 bases between them. Per the germline V gene, CDR1 is LNHDA and CDR2 is SQIVND (reference sequence). This CDR3 has 14 amino acids. The CDR3 sequence is CASSLLALTNEQFF. CDR3 bases: TGTGCCAGTAGTTTACTAGCTCTGACCAATGAGCAGTTCTTC.